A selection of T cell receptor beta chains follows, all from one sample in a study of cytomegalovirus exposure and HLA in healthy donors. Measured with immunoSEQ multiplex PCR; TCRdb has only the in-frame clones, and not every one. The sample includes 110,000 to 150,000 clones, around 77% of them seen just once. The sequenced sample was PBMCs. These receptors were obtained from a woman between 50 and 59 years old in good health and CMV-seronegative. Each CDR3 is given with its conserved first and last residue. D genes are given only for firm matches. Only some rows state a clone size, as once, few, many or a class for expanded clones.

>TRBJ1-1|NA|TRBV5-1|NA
CASSLDGGADTEAFF
TGCGCCAGCAGCTTGGATGGGGGCGCGGACACTGAAGCTTTCTTT
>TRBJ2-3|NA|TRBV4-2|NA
CASSPPGPQGLSDTQYF
TGTGCCAGCAGCCCGCCTGGCCCCCAGGGACTCTCAGATACGCAGTATTTT
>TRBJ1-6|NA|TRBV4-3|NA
CASSQDRGSSYNSPLHF
TGCGCCAGCAGCCAGGACCGGGGTAGTTCCTATAATTCACCCCTCCACTTT
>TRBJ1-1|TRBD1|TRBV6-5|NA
CASSRDRSNTEAFF
TGTGCCAGCAGCCGGGACAGATCGAACACTGAAGCTTTCTTT
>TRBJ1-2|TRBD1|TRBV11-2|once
CASSLASGTGGRDGYTF
TGTGCCAGCAGCTTGGCATCCGGGACAGGGGGTAGAGATGGCTACACCTTC
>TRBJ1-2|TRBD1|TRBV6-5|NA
CASRKTGPAFSTF
TGTGCCAGCAGGAAGACAGGGCCCGCCTTTAGTACCTTC
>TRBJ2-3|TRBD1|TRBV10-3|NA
CAISEYSRGSDTQYF
TGTGCCATCAGTGAGTATAGCAGGGGGTCAGATACGCAGTATTTT
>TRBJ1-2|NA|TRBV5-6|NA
CASSPGVANYGYTF
TGTGCCAGCAGCCCCGGGGTGGCGAACTATGGCTACACCTTC
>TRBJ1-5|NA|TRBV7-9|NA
CASSRGNQPQHF
TGTGCCAGCAGCAGAGGAAACCAGCCCCAGCATTTT
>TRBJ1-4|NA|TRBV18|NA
CASSPRQGTTNEKLFF
TGTGCCAGCTCACCACGTCAGGGGACGACTAATGAAAAACTGTTTTTT
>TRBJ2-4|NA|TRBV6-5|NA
CASSYSTQGGKNIQYF
TGTGCCAGCAGTTACTCCACCCAGGGCGGCAAAAACATTCAGTACTTC
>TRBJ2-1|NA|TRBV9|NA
CASSVDPLSYNEQFF
TGTGCCAGCAGCGTAGATCCTCTCAGCTACAATGAGCAGTTCTTC
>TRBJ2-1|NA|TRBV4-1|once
CASSQGPGRKLYNEQFF
TGCGCCAGCAGCCAAGGGCCCGGCAGGAAGCTCTACAATGAGCAGTTCTTC
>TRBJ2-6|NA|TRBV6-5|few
CASSQGVTGANVLTF
TGTGCCAGCAGCCAAGGGGTTACCGGGGCCAACGTCCTGACTTTC
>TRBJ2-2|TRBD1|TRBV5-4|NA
CASSTYQGAGGELFF
TGTGCCAGCAGCACCTATCAGGGGGCGGGCGGGGAGCTGTTTTTT
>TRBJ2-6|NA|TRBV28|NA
CASRASGPGANVLTF
TGTGCCAGCAGAGCAAGCGGGCCTGGGGCCAACGTCCTGACTTTC
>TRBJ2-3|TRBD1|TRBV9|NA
CASSRGTDTQYF
TGTGCCAGTTCCAGGGGGACAGATACGCAGTATTTT
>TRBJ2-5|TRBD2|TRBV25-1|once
CASSPPGLAGQETQYF
TGTGCCAGCAGTCCCCCGGGACTAGCGGGTCAAGAGACCCAGTACTTC
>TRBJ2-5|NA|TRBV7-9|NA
CASSFRDIQETQYF
TGTGCCAGCAGCTTCCGGGACATCCAAGAGACCCAGTACTTC
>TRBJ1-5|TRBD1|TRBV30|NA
CAWSTRGNQPQHF
TGTGCCTGGAGTACCAGGGGGAATCAGCCCCAGCATTTT
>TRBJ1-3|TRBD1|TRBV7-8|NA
CASILRGASGNTIYF
TGTGCCAGCATCCTCAGGGGGGCGTCGGGAAACACCATATATTTT
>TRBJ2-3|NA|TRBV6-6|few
CASSPRDSDTQYF
TGTGCCAGCAGTCCCAGGGATTCAGATACGCAGTATTTT
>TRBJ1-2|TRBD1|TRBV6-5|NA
CASRPTGGGYGYTF
TGTGCCAGCAGGCCGACAGGGGGCGGCTATGGCTACACCTTC
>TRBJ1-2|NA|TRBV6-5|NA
CASRPDRGRGYTF
TGTGCCAGCAGACCCGACCGGGGTCGAGGCTACACCTTC
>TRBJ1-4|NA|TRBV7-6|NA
CASRRGMAEKLFF
TGTGCCAGCCGTAGGGGCATGGCTGAAAAACTGTTTTTT
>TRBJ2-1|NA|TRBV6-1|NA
CASSDQGANYNEQFF
TGTGCCAGCAGTGACCAAGGGGCGAATTACAATGAGCAGTTCTTC
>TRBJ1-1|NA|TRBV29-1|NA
CSVEKNKNTEAFF
TGCAGCGTTGAGAAGAACAAGAACACTGAAGCTTTCTTT
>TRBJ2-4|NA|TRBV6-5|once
CASSRRACAKNIQYF
TGTGCCAGCAGCCGCCGAGCCTGTGCCAAAAACATTCAGTACTTC
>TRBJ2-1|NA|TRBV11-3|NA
CASSKGQQPYNEQFF
TGTGCCAGCAGCAAGGGACAACAACCTTACAATGAGCAGTTCTTC
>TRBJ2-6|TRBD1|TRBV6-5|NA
CASSYRTGGVVLTF
TGTGCCAGCAGTTACCGGACAGGGGGCGTTGTCCTGACTTTC
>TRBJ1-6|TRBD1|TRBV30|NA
CAWSGDRGNSPLHF
TGTGCCTGGAGTGGGGACAGGGGTAATTCACCCCTCCACTTT
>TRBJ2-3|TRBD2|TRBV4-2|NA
CASSQGFSGGGADTQYF
TGTGCCAGCAGCCAGGGATTTAGCGGGGGAGGGGCAGATACGCAGTATTTT
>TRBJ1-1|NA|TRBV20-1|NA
CSARDPQVPFF
TGCAGTGCTAGAGATCCACAGGTTCCTTTCTTT
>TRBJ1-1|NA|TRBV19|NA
CASSIQGHTEAFF
TGTGCCAGTAGTATACAGGGCCACACTGAAGCTTTCTTT
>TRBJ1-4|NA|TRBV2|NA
CASSTEGTPNEKLFF
TGTGCCAGCAGTACCGAGGGGACACCGAATGAAAAACTGTTTTTT
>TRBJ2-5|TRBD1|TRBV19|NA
CASSIVEGAQETQYF
TGTGCCAGTAGTATAGTTGAGGGGGCTCAGGAGACCCAGTACTTC
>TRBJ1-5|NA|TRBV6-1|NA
CASSEFEGQPQHF
TGTGCCAGCAGTGAATTCGAGGGTCAGCCCCAGCATTTT
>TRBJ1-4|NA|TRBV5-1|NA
CASSLGVQNQNEKLFF
TGCGCCAGCAGCCTCGGGGTTCAGAATCAAAATGAAAAACTGTTTTTT
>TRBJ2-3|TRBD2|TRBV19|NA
CASTGLAVTDTQYF
TGTGCCAGTACAGGACTAGCGGTCACAGATACGCAGTATTTT